Below are 5 T cell receptor beta chains sequenced from a single sample in a study of T cells in Graves' hyperthyroidism and ophthalmopathy. Regions amplified from RNA transcripts were the TCR beta CDR3 regions. The HTBI primer set drove a first-round RT-PCR of the TCR CDR3. TCRdb ran MiXCR on the multiplex PCR reads and lists one entry per CDR3 protein. The sample carries almost 350,000 distinct CDR3 sequences, 18% recorded once. Sequenced input: blood. The receptor source for this set is a woman between 35 and 50 years old with Graves' ophthalmopathy.

This clonotype was counted at least ten times. The chain joins TRBV6-5 to TRBJ1-5; D unclear. This CDR3 has 11 residues. The germline gives CDR1 MNHEY, CDR2 SVGAGI. Trimming removed 4 bases at V and 9 bases at J, with 7 bases between. CDR3 nucleotides: TGTGCCAGCAGTTCAGGCGGGCCCCAGCATTTT. As protein: CASSSGGPQHF.

In its sample, this clonotype was seen many times. CDR3 in amino acids: CAWSVRAPLTEAFF. The CDR3 coding sequence is TGTGCCTGGAGTGTGAGGGCTCCGCTCACTGAAGCTTTCTTT. The chain carries TRBV30 and TRBJ1-1; D gene uncertain. With 0 bases removed from V and 4 bases from J, the gap between germline ends came to 12 bases. Germline assignment: CDR1 GTSNPN and CDR2 SVGIG (reference sequence). The CDR3 totals 14 residues.

This clonotype showed up just a few times. J is TRBJ2-5 and V is TRBV30, with no clear D. CDR3 length equals 14 residues. CDR1 and CDR2 from the germline V gene are GTSNPN and SVGIG (reference sequence). V dropped 2 bases and J dropped 4 bases, with 14 bases sitting between them. CDR3 amino acids: CAWSIRVTRETQYF. The DNA of the CDR3 is TGTGCCTGGAGTATCCGGGTTACCCGAGAGACCCAGTACTTC.

This clonotype was detected many times. This chain connects TRBV28 to TRBJ1-3, with 9 positions matching TRBD1. V gave up 6 bases and J gave up 2 bases; unmatched junction bases: 8. Per the germline V gene, CDR1 is MDHEN and CDR2 is SYDVKM. The CDR3 loop spans 16 amino acids. CDR3 protein: CASRWDRTGAGNTIYF. The CDR3 DNA follows: TGTGCCAGCAGGTGGGACCGGACAGGGGCTGGAAACACCATATATTTT. The entire variable domain, with the rest obtained from reference TRBV28 and TRBJ1-3, is as follows: DVKVTQSSRYLVKRTGEKVFLECVQDMDHENMFWYRQDPGLGLRLIYFSYDVKMKEKGDIPEGYSVSREKKERFSLILESASTNQTSMYLCASRWDRTGAGNTIYFGEGSWLTVV.

The chain uses TRBV18 and TRBJ2-3; 14 bases are a match to TRBD2. This CDR3 spans 17 amino acids. Germline V gene sequence: CDR1 KGHSH, CDR2 LQKENI. J lost 7 bases, V lost 3 bases, and 9 bases had no gene match. CDR3 in DNA: TGTGCCAGCTCACCCTTTAGGACTAGCGGGAGGAAACATACGCAGTATTTT. Its protein product is CASSPFRTSGRKHTQYF.